Below, 32 T cell receptor beta chains from the same sample are listed, as sequenced in a study of spatial heterogeneity in lung cancer. Time point in this sample: sample taken at primary tumor resection. MiXCR was run by TCRdb on the 5' RACE reads, yielding one entry per CDR3 protein. Of some 34,000 distinct CDR3 sequences listed, roughly 7.2% are singletons. The specimen comprised PBMCs, sampled at surgery. The source is a female donor with early-stage non-small cell lung cancer.

This clonotype has just a few counts. The rearrangement joins TRBV3-1 to TRBJ1-2; no reliable D call. Germline-derived CDR1 and CDR2 are LGHDT and YNNKEL (reference sequence). There are 12 residues in the CDR3. Between the trimmed V and J ends, which lost 8 bases and 4 bases, there was a span of 11 bases. The CDR3 loop is CASRDPAYGYTF. In DNA form, the CDR3 reads TGTGCCAGCCGTGACCCGGCCTATGGCTACACCTTC. Using reference TRBV3-1 and TRBJ1-2 for the parts outside the CDR3, the full variable domain is DTAVSQTPKYLVTQMGNDKSIKCEQNLGHDTMYWYKQDSKKFLKIMFSYNNKELIINETVPNRFSPKSPDKAHLNLHINSLELGDSAVYFCASRDPAYGYTFGSGTRLTVV.

A word on this clonotype: Germline is not matched at one junction end, which may reflect a read error. This chain links TRBV7-2 with TRBJ2-1; TRBD2 matches at 11 bases. Germline V lookup: CDR1 SGHTA, CDR2 FQGNSA. There are 16 residues in the CDR3. CDR3 residues: CASSLGLAGRMNVQFF. CDR3 DNA sequence: TGTGCCAGCAGCTTAGGACTAGCGGGGAGGATGAATGTGCAGTTCTTC.

This clonotype was seen at least ten times. The chain joins TRBV5-1 to TRBJ1-4, with D uncertain. The length of the CDR3 is 15 residues. Trimming shortened V by 4 bases and J by 9 bases, and 19 bases separated the two germline ends. The germline V gene encodes CDR1 SGHRS and CDR2 YFSETQ. The CDR3 DNA follows: TGCGCCAGCAGCCCTGCAGGAGGTTTAATGAAAAAACTGTTTTTT. Translation gives CASSPAGGLMKKLFF.

This clonotype was picked up many times. V gene TRBV29-1 combines with J gene TRBJ2-7, with 8 bases matching TRBD1. V dropped 6 bases and J dropped 2; count of bases not matched to a gene: 6. The CDR3 spans 13 residues. Germline V gives CDR1 SQVTM, CDR2 ANQGSEA. CDR3: CSVRQGSAYEQYF. DNA of the CDR3: TGCAGCGTCCGACAGGGGTCCGCCTACGAGCAGTACTTC.

This clonotype has just a few counts. This sequence joins TRBV5-1 and TRBJ2-7; possibly TRBD1 or TRBD2 for D (5 bases each). Looked up from germline, CDR1 is SGHRS and CDR2 is YFSETQ. Trimming left V 2 bases short and J 0 bases short, with 12 bases between. The CDR3 has 15 amino acids. This CDR3 reads CASSLLTGPSYEQYF. The DNA for the CDR3 is TGCGCCAGCAGCTTACTGACGGGGCCCTCCTACGAGCAGTACTTC.

This clonotype was seen a few times. The chain is built from TRBV20-1 and TRBJ1-1; D call uncertain. The V end was cut by 3 bases, the J end by 1 base, with 9 bases between. CDR1 is DFQATT, CDR2 SNEGSKA, per germline (reference sequence). CDR3 length: 13 residues. The CDR3 DNA reads TGCAGTGCTAGGGCAGAGACGAACACTGAAGCTTTCTTT. It yields the protein CSARAETNTEAFF.

This clonotype was found many times. The chain uses TRBV24-1 and TRBJ2-7; 8 bases are shared with TRBD2. Trimming cost V 9 bases and J 3 bases; bases outside gene matches: 18. The CDR3 runs 17 residues. Germline V gene lookup returns CDR1 KGHDR and CDR2 SFDVKD. Written as DNA, the CDR3 is TGTGCCACCGGGTCCAAACGGGAGGGCGACGATTTCTACGAGCAGTACTTC. The encoded protein is CATGSKREGDDFYEQYF.

In this sample, this clonotype turned up many times. The chain links TRBV28 to TRBJ1-6; D not certain. The CDR3 loop spans 12 amino acids. Deletions cut 6 bases from V and 9 bases from J, with 9 bases between. Per the germline V gene, CDR1 is MDHEN and CDR2 is SYDVKM. The CDR3: CASRDGISPLHF. The CDR3, as DNA: TGTGCCAGCAGGGACGGGATTTCACCCCTCCACTTT.

The chain is built from TRBV10-3 and TRBJ2-6; D tentatively reads TRBD1 or TRBD2 (5 bases each). This CDR3 contains 17 residues. CDR1 ENHRY and CDR2 SYGVKD come from the germline V gene. The V end was cut by 6 bases, the J end by 0 bases, with 15 bases between. As DNA, the CDR3 is TGTGCCATCAGGGCCACAGGACTCAACTCTGGGGCCAACGTCCTGACTTTC. Translation gives CAIRATGLNSGANVLTF.

The V gene is TRBV4-3, the J gene TRBJ1-4; weak D call: TRBD1 (6 bases). The CDR3 is 15 amino acids. V lost 9 bases to trimming and J lost 0 bases, with 14 bases between them. CDR1 and CDR2 (germline): LGHNA, YSLEER. CDR3 nucleotide sequence: TGCGCCAGTACGAGACAGGTCACAACTAATGAAAAACTGTTTTTT. It translates to CASTRQVTTNEKLFF.

This clonotype was seen many times. At one boundary the junction diverges from the germline segment, which might be a read error. The chain links TRBV2 to TRBJ1-5; possibly TRBD1 for D (5 bases). CDR1 and CDR2 (germline): SNHLY, FYNNEI. This CDR3 comprises 15 residues. The CDR3 spells CASSKNGGMDQPQHF. The CDR3 DNA is TGTGCCAGCAGTAAGAACGGGGGAATGGATCAGCCCCAACATTTT.

This clonotype was detected a few times. The V gene is TRBV20-1, the J gene TRBJ2-3; TRBD2 aligns across 8 bases. Unmatched junction bases numbered 2, after V lost 7 bases and J lost 2 bases. This CDR3 is 12 amino acids long. Germline CDR1 and CDR2: DFQATT and SNEGSKA (reference sequence). CDR3 coding DNA: TGCAGTGGGACTAGCACCACAGATACGCAGTATTTT. Encoded protein: CSGTSTTDTQYF.

V usage is TRBV6-5 and J usage is TRBJ2-7; D not certain. The germline CDR1 and CDR2 sequences are MNHEY and SVGAGI. CDR3 length: 15 amino acids. Trimming took 4 bases from V and 0 from J, leaving 13 bases between them. CDR3: CASSWGGVRSYEQYF. DNA for the CDR3: TGTGCCAGCAGTTGGGGTGGGGTCCGCTCCTACGAGCAGTACTTC.

This clonotype was detected ten times or more. The J gene is TRBJ1-1, the V gene TRBV20-1; no firm D call. The CDR3 spans 13 residues. V lost 6 bases and J lost 4, with 15 bases in between. Looked up from germline, CDR1 is DFQATT and CDR2 is SNEGSKA (reference sequence). CDR3 bases: TGCAGTGCCAGGCTGGGTCCAACCACTGAAGCTTTCTTT. Translating it yields CSARLGPTTEAFF.

This clonotype was observed a handful of times. This rearrangement joins TRBV4-1 to TRBJ2-7; 11 bases fit TRBD2. CDR3 length: 15 residues. Unmatched junction bases numbered 4, after V lost 0 bases and J lost 6 bases. Germline V gene lookup returns CDR1 MGHRA and CDR2 YSYEKL. The CDR3 bases are TGCGCCAGCAGCCAAGAACAACTAGCGGGGGCCGAGCAGTACTTC. Amino acids: CASSQEQLAGAEQYF.

This clonotype has a count of ten or more. The genes are TRBV7-9 and TRBJ2-7; D unclear. V lost 2 bases to trimming and J lost 4 bases, with 9 bases between them. In germline, CDR1 is SEHNR, CDR2 FQNEAQ (reference sequence). The CDR3 extends over 13 amino acids. The CDR3 region is CASSLQQTYEQYF. CDR3 nucleotides: TGTGCCAGCAGCTTACAGCAAACATACGAGCAGTACTTC.

V is TRBV9 and J is TRBJ2-1, with D possibly TRBD1 on 6 matching bases. Germline V lookup: CDR1 SGDLS, CDR2 YYNGEE. The CDR3 spans 13 residues. The V end lost 3 bases, the J end lost 5 bases, and 9 bases lay between the germline ends. The CDR3 DNA follows: TGTGCCAGCAGCGCTGGACAGCACAATGAGCAGTTCTTC. It yields the protein CASSAGQHNEQFF.

A word on this clonotype: This may be a read error: a much more frequent sequence differs by one nucleotide. The rearrangement links TRBV29-1 to TRBJ2-7, with 10 bases identical to TRBD1. Germline-derived CDR1 and CDR2 are SQVTM and ANQGSEA. V lost 7 bases, J lost 8 bases, and 8 bases stayed unmatched. The CDR3 has 12 residues. CDR3 residues: CSAATGGVKQYF. CDR3 bases: TGCAGCGCCGCGACAGGGGGCGTCAAGCAGTACTTC.

This clonotype came up many times. As DNA, the CDR3 is TGTGCCAGCAGCACGAGGACAGGGTTGGATGAGCAGTTCTTC. It yields the protein CASSTRTGLDEQFF. The V and J genes are TRBV7-9 and TRBJ2-1; TRBD1 matches at 8 bases. Looked up from germline, CDR1 is SEHNR and CDR2 is FQNEAQ (reference sequence). Unmatched junction bases numbered 8, after V lost 5 bases and J lost 8 bases. The CDR3 has 14 amino acids.

This clonotype was seen at least ten times. The chain links TRBV7-2 to TRBJ2-4, with D unclear. With 2 bases removed from V and 12 bases from J, the gap between germline ends came to 11 bases. Germline assignment: CDR1 SGHTA and CDR2 FQGNSA. This CDR3 has 12 amino acids. CDR3 protein: CASSLPGLSQYF. In DNA form, the CDR3 reads TGTGCCAGCAGCTTACCGGGTCTCTCTCAGTACTTC.

This clonotype has ten or more counts. V usage is TRBV5-4 and J usage is TRBJ2-7, with a tentative D call TRBD2 (7 bases). In germline, CDR1 is SGHNT, CDR2 YYREEE (reference sequence). V lost 4 bases to trimming and J lost 6 bases, with 23 bases between them. This CDR3 region has 16 residues. This chain's CDR3 is CASSGGQGGSSLEQYF. Here the CDR3 DNA reads TGTGCCAGCAGCGGGGGCCAGGGCGGGAGCTCACTCGAGCAGTACTTC.

This clonotype has at least ten counts. The rearrangement joins TRBV6-1 to TRBJ2-7; 9 positions agree with TRBD2. The CDR3 is made up of 14 amino acids. Trimming at V came to 6 bases and at J to 4 bases, leaving 7 bases not matched to a gene. In germline, CDR1 is MNHNS, CDR2 SASEGT. The CDR3 DNA reads TGTGCCAGCAGGTTAGCGGGAGACAGATACGAGCAGTACTTC. It yields the protein CASRLAGDRYEQYF.

This clonotype was detected ten times or more. CDR3 in amino acids: CASSEEPDWGYTF. The CDR3 bases are TGTGCCAGCAGTGAAGAACCCGACTGGGGCTACACCTTC. V and J are TRBV2 and TRBJ1-2; D not certain. Trimming cost V 1 base and J 8 bases, with 11 bases left between them. The CDR3 runs to 13 residues. The germline V gene encodes CDR1 SNHLY and CDR2 FYNNEI. Using reference TRBV2 and TRBJ1-2 for the parts outside the CDR3, the full variable domain is EPEVTQTPSHQVTQMGQEVILRCVPISNHLYFYWYRQILGQKVEFLVSFYNNEISEKSEIFDDQFSVERPDGSNFTLKIRSTKLEDSAMYFCASSEEPDWGYTFGSGTRLTVV.

The sample holds one count of this clonotype. V is TRBV5-5 and J is TRBJ2-5; D remains ambiguous. The CDR3 extends over 15 amino acids. The germline V gene has CDR1 SGHKS and CDR2 YYEKEE (reference sequence). The V gene lost 4 bases and the J gene lost 1 base, with 14 bases spanning the gap. The CDR3 reads CASSRVLAAQETQYF. In nucleotides, the CDR3 is TGTGCCAGCAGCCGGGTCCTGGCAGCCCAAGAGACCCAGTACTTC.

This clonotype appeared a few times. The CDR3 region has the DNA TGTGCCAGCAGTTACTTCCCTGGGGCGGGCTACACCTTC. Translating gives CASSYFPGAGYTF. The chain links TRBV6-6 to TRBJ1-2; D is possibly TRBD1 (5 bases). With 1 base removed from V and 8 bases from J, the gap between germline ends came to 11 bases. CDR1 is MNHNY, CDR2 SVGAGI, per germline (reference sequence). This CDR3 region has 13 residues.

This clonotype has ten or more counts. This chain connects TRBV4-3 to TRBJ2-5; TRBD1 agrees at 9 bases. CDR1 is LGHNA, CDR2 YSLEER, per germline. The CDR3 spans 13 residues. V trimming: 3 bases; J trimming: 7 bases; junction bases outside the gene matches: 3. CDR3 region: CASSHDRGGTQYF. The CDR3 nucleotides read TGCGCCAGCAGCCACGACAGGGGGGGGACCCAGTACTTC.

This clonotype was found many times. The J gene is TRBJ2-2, the V gene TRBV7-9; D is uncertain. CDR1 SEHNR and CDR2 FQNEAQ come from the germline V gene (reference sequence). The CDR3 consists of 17 residues. V was shortened by 5 bases and J by 1 base, with 17 bases between the two germline ends. CDR3 DNA sequence: TGTGCCAGCAGCCCAGCTGCCGGAGTTCTGAACACCGGGGAGCTGTTTTTT. It translates to CASSPAAGVLNTGELFF.

This clonotype was observed many times. This rearrangement joins TRBV11-2 to TRBJ2-3; the D gene is possibly TRBD2 (7 bases). CDR1 is SGHAT, CDR2 FQNNGV, per germline. This CDR3 is 16 amino acids long. Trimming stripped 5 bases from V and 2 bases from J, with 17 bases between. The CDR3 DNA follows: TGTGCCAGCAGCCATGGGCCCGGGGGGCTCACAGATACGCAGTATTTT. Amino acid sequence: CASSHGPGGLTDTQYF.

This clonotype was counted only a few times. J is TRBJ2-3 and V is TRBV29-1, with 14 nucleotides matching TRBD2. CDR1 and CDR2 from the germline V gene are SQVTM and ANQGSEA. Germline trimming cut 3 bases from V and 1 base from J; bases unmatched to any gene: 6. The length of the CDR3 is 17 residues. CDR3 loop: CSVDSPGLAGGTDTQYF. DNA for the CDR3: TGCAGCGTTGATTCCCCGGGACTAGCGGGGGGCACAGATACGCAGTATTTT.

This clonotype was found many times. This sequence joins TRBV7-9 and TRBJ1-1; 12 bases agree with TRBD1. CDR1 is SEHNR and CDR2 is FQNEAQ in the germline V gene (reference sequence). V dropped 3 bases and J dropped 4; count of bases not matched to a gene: 9. The CDR3 is 17 amino acids. The CDR3 region has the DNA TGTGCCAGCAGCTTTTGGGGACAGGGGGCGTTGGGCACTGAAGCTTTCTTT. Its translation: CASSFWGQGALGTEAFF.

This clonotype was counted ten times or more. The gene calls are TRBV10-3 and TRBJ2-5; 13 bases match TRBD2. Trimming took 6 bases from V and 4 from J; bases not matched to a gene: 5. The length of the CDR3 is 15 residues. Germline values: CDR1 ENHRY, CDR2 SYGVKD. The CDR3 region is CAISLGLAGVETQYF. For the CDR3, the DNA is TGTGCCATCAGCCTTGGACTAGCGGGAGTAGAGACCCAGTACTTC.

This clonotype was observed many times. The chain has TRBV29-1 and TRBJ2-7; TRBD2 matches 7 bases. The V segment lost 4 bases and the J segment 7 bases; nucleotides outside the gene matches: 7. CDR3 size: 12 residues. Germline V CDR1 and CDR2: SQVTM, ANQGSEA. The CDR3 sequence is CSVAWTRGEQYF. DNA for the CDR3: TGCAGCGTTGCCTGGACTAGAGGGGAGCAGTACTTC.